The present T cell receptor beta chain was sequenced within a study of regulatory T cells in long-lasting Graves disease. Study context: Graves' patients diagnosed newly had used antithyroid drugs under 3 months.

For TCR beta, libraries came from iRepertoire HTBI primers and Arm-PCR of CDR3 regions. One entry per CDR3 protein, called by TCRdb with MiXCR from the multiplex PCR reads. This table has some 370,000 distinct CDR3 sequences, roughly 12% appearing once. The table lists this clonotype with many counts. Time point described: newly diagnosed GD, antithyroid drugs for less than 3 months. The TCR library was prepared using RNA isolated from PBMCs. These data were likewise used in another study, on T cells in Graves' hyperthyroidism and ophthalmopathy. This second report adds: Blood shared most expanded thyroid clonotypes above 0.001. The model identified upcoming ophthalmopathy a median roughly 6.5 months ahead of onset.

Sequenced material: peripheral blood mononuclear cells (PBMCs), taken at new diagnosis, from a patient treated with antithyroid drugs. The sequence was collected from a woman between 18 and 30 years old with Graves disease.

In DNA, the CDR3 is TGTGCCAGCAGCTTAGTTCTGGGGATCCAAGAGACCCAGTACTTC. Encoded protein: CASSLVLGIQETQYF. The chain links TRBV11-2 to TRBJ2-5; no reliable D call. CDR3 length: 15 amino acids. The ends were cut back, 1 base at V and 1 base at J, with 10 bases in the middle. Per germline, CDR1 SGHAT and CDR2 FQNNGV.